The rows below give T cell receptor beta chains drawn from one sample of a study of vaccination effects on CD4 cells after COVID-19. For these TCRs, the target antigens are not known. The table came from immunoSEQ multiplex PCR; TCRdb's copy has only in-frame clones and leaves some out. The table shows around 40,000 clones, with 60% to 75% occurring only once. This sample comprised CD4+ T cells from PBMCs cultured without peptide, obtained after COVID-19 vaccination. The receptor set was obtained from a human donor who received a COVID-19 vaccine. CDR3s include the opening cysteine and the closing phenylalanine or tryptophan. A D gene is named only where the DNA matches it firmly. Some rows mark clone size as missing; the rest say once, few, many or name a class of expanded clone.

d_gene	v_gene	abundance	j_gene	len	CDR3nt	CDR3aa
.	TRBV5-1	.	TRBJ2-7	15	TGCGCCAGCAGCCCGACATCGGGCCTCAGGGGCGAGCAGTACTTC	CASSPTSGLRGEQYF
TRBD1	TRBV4-1	.	TRBJ1-2	16	TGCGCCAGCAGCCAAGATGGCCAGACAGGGAACTATGGCTACACCTTC	CASSQDGQTGNYGYTF
.	TRBV3-1/TRBV3-2	.	TRBJ1-3	15	TGTGCCAGCAGCCAAATGTCCAGGGCAGGAAACACCATATATTTT	CASSQMSRAGNTIYF
.	TRBV6-1	.	TRBJ2-7	12	TGTGCCAGCAGTGAACGGGGATACGAGCAGTACTTC	CASSERGYEQYF
.	TRBV30	.	TRBJ1-2	12	TGTGCCTGGAGTGATGGCAGCTATGGCTACACCTTC	CAWSDGSYGYTF
TRBD1	TRBV6-6	once	TRBJ1-4	13	TGTGCCAGCAAAGACAGGGGTAATGAAAAACTGTTTTTT	CASKDRGNEKLFF
TRBD1	TRBV6-5	.	TRBJ2-5	13	TGTGCCAGCAGCCAGGGGGCCCGAAGTTCCCAGTACTTC	CASSQGARSSQYF
.	TRBV3-1/TRBV3-2	.	TRBJ1-2	15	TGTGCCAGCAGCCCGGGAAGGGGCGCGATATATGGCTACACCTTC	CASSPGRGAIYGYTF
.	TRBV7-8	.	TRBJ1-5	15	TGTGCCAGCAGCTTAGAAGTCCAGAGCAATCAGCCCCAGCATTTT	CASSLEVQSNQPQHF
TRBD1	TRBV9	.	TRBJ1-4	13	TGTGCCAGCAGCGAACAGGGGAGTGAAAAACTGTTTTTT	CASSEQGSEKLFF
.	TRBV19	few	TRBJ1-4	13	TGTGCCAGTAGTATGGGGGTAGGCGAAAAACTGTTTTTT	CASSMGVGEKLFF
.	TRBV6-6	.	TRBJ2-1	14	TGTGCCAGCACTCGTTCGGGGGATACGAATGAGCAGTTCTTC	CASTRSGDTNEQFF
.	TRBV12-3/TRBV12-4	.	TRBJ1-2	13	TGTGCCAGCAGTTTTACGGACAGACGCGGCTACACCTTC	CASSFTDRRGYTF
TRBD1	TRBV28	.	TRBJ2-3	16	TGTGCCAGCCCTCCTCCCGGGACAGGGCCACAGCGTACGCAGTATTTT	CASPPPGTGPQRTQYF
TRBD2	TRBV6-6	.	TRBJ2-7	12	TGTGCCAGCAATCGGGCCAGGGAGGGGCAGTACTTC	CASNRAREGQYF
.	TRBV6-5	.	TRBJ2-1	14	TGTGCCAGCAGGTCCAGCGGCACCCTGGCTGGGCAGTTCTTC	CASRSSGTLAGQFF
TRBD1	TRBV3-1/TRBV3-2	.	TRBJ1-6	15	TGTGCCAGCAGCCAGGGACAGGGGATTTATTCACCCCTCCACTTT	CASSQGQGIYSPLHF
.	TRBV5-1	.	TRBJ2-3	13	TGCGCCAGCAGCAGCACCGTCACAGATACGCAGTATTTT	CASSSTVTDTQYF
.	TRBV18	.	TRBJ1-2	16	TGTGCCAGCTCACCACGGTTGACAGCCGACCCCTATGGCTACACCTTC	CASSPRLTADPYGYTF
.	TRBV5-8	.	TRBJ2-1	13	TGTGCCAGCACCATCACCTTTAAAAATGAGCAGTTCTTC	CASTITFKNEQFF
.	TRBV20-1	.	TRBJ2-1	14	TGCAGTGCTAGTCTGCAGAATGAGGCCTCTAAGCAGTTCTTC	CSASLQNEASKQFF
TRBD1	TRBV6-5	once	TRBJ2-7	12	TGTGCCAGCAGCGGGACAGGGGACGAGCAGTACTTC	CASSGTGDEQYF
.	TRBV19	.	TRBJ1-4	15	TGTGCCAGTAGTATAGAAGGGACGTCTAATGAAAAACTGTTTTTT	CASSIEGTSNEKLFF
.	TRBV5-1	.	TRBJ2-4	15	TGCGCCAGCAGCTTGTCGGACGGGGCCAAAAACATTCAGTACTTC	CASSLSDGAKNIQYF